These T cell receptor beta chains were read from a single sample in a study of T cells in Graves' hyperthyroidism and ophthalmopathy. MiXCR, run by TCRdb on the multiplex PCR reads, gives a single entry per CDR3 protein. The sample holds some 600,000 distinct CDR3 sequences, around 14% seen once. The sample comprised blood. All receptors derive from a woman under 40 with Graves' hyperthyroidism that later progressed to Graves' ophthalmopathy. Each CDR3 is given with its conserved first and last residue.

TRBJ2-3 TRBV11-1 CASSSSRTDTQYF
TRBJ1-2 TRBV28 CASSLPSPGTGNYGYTF
TRBJ1-5 TRBV18 CASSPEADQPQHF
TRBJ1-2 TRBV6-1 CASSEYFGTNTLVGYTF
TRBJ2-1 TRBV28 CASSSSSQREQFF
TRBJ2-7 TRBV9 CASSAAQGGYEQYF
TRBJ1-4 TRBV29-1 CSVAQGDEKLFF
TRBJ1-4 TRBV9 CASSVESGTGGTNEKLFF
TRBJ1-5 TRBV19 CASSMTPGQGNQPQHF
TRBJ1-1 TRBV27 CASSWGTGGEYSEAFF
TRBJ1-2 TRBV28 CASSPDFGYTF
TRBJ1-3 TRBV30 CAWSWVSGNTIYF
TRBJ2-3 TRBV4-2 CASSQGGSGDTQYF
TRBJ2-7 TRBV6-2/TRBV6-3 CASSPWMDEVNEDEQYF
TRBJ1-2 TRBV7-9 CASSLAPPEYGYTF
TRBJ2-5 TRBV30 CAWASRTGRYQETQYF
TRBJ1-2 TRBV3-1 CASSQLFARARYGYTF
TRBJ2-3 TRBV5-6 CASSLGLYTQYF
TRBJ2-7 TRBV28 CARRGGTVGREQYF
TRBJ2-7 TRBV5-1 CASSFETGTGGEEYF
TRBJ2-3 TRBV28 CASSAPRLPSGYTDTQYF
TRBJ2-3 TRBV4-1 CASSQVGQAADTQYF
TRBJ2-7 TRBV2 CASSELTSGDYEQYF
TRBJ2-5 TRBV5-1 CASSLRPLVPTQYF
TRBJ2-7 TRBV7-2 CASTPDTYEQYF
TRBJ2-1 TRBV19 CASSRTEYNEQFF
TRBJ2-1 TRBV20-1 CSARLAGIYNEQFF
TRBJ2-7 TRBV27 CASRKRDSYYEQYF
TRBJ2-7 TRBV30 CAWTTGMGEQYF